Presented here are 8 T cell receptor beta chains from one specimen sequenced in a study of shared clonotypes between healthy human individuals. This table comes from immunoSEQ multiplex PCR, and its TCRdb copy is limited to in-frame clones, with some not included. The table shows approximately 2,000,000 clones, with 93% occurring only once. Cells designated naive CD8 were CD45RO-negative and were positively selected for CCR7, with terminally differentiated effector memory CD45RA+ cells excluded. Sequencing was performed on naive CD8+ T cells from PBMCs. These receptors were taken from a man aged 18 to 35 in good health. Some clones in this sample may be carry-over from other donors' samples.

The gene calls are TRBV18 and TRBJ1-2; D is unresolved. V lost 3 bases, J lost 3 bases, and 23 bases lay in between. The CDR3 sequence is 18 residues long. Germline V gene data show CDR1 as KGHSH and CDR2 as LQKENI. Here the CDR3 reads CASSPSRAPKPPDYGYTF. The CDR3 bases are TGTGCCAGCTCACCTAGCCGGGCCCCCAAACCCCCCGACTATGGCTACACCTTC.

This chain connects TRBV11-3 to TRBJ1-1; D remains unclear. With 5 bases removed from V and 1 base from J, the gap between germline ends came to 11 bases. Germline CDR1 and CDR2: SGHNT and YENEEA. The CDR3 contains 14 residues. The CDR3 here is CASSTRRKNTEAFF. The CDR3 DNA reads TGTGCCAGCAGCACCAGACGTAAGAACACTGAAGCTTTCTTT.

This CDR3 reads CASSLGSLEQFF. The CDR3, as DNA: TGTGCCAGCAGCTTGGGTAGTTTGGAGCAGTTCTTC. V and J are TRBV5-4 and TRBJ2-1; unclear D gene. The V and J ends lost 0 bases and 10 bases respectively, with 8 bases between them. Germline values: CDR1 SGHNT, CDR2 YYREEE (reference sequence). The CDR3 has 12 amino acids.

The CDR3 region is CCDPGTSDDTTYNEQFF. DNA of the CDR3: TGTTGCGACCCCGGGACTAGCGACGACACGACCTACAATGAGCAGTTCTTC. The rearrangement joins TRBV19 to TRBJ2-1, with 10 positions matching TRBD2. From germline, CDR1 is LNHDA and CDR2 SQIVND (reference sequence). The length of the CDR3 is 17 residues.

The chain recombines TRBV7-9 with TRBJ2-3; D uncertain. Germline V lookup: CDR1 SEHNR, CDR2 FQNEAQ (reference sequence). The CDR3 runs to 12 residues. V lost 7 bases, J lost 4 bases, and 9 bases lay in between. CDR3 region: CASNPWADTQYF. Here the CDR3 DNA reads TGTGCCAGCAACCCCTGGGCAGATACGCAGTATTTT.

The V gene is TRBV27, the J gene TRBJ2-7; 8 nucleotides line up with TRBD1. Per germline, CDR1 MNHEY and CDR2 SMNVEV (reference sequence). CDR3 size: 14 residues. V was clipped by 5 bases and J by 2 bases; unmatched bases: 5. CDR3 sequence: CASSETGVPYEQYF. DNA for the CDR3: TGTGCCAGCAGTGAGACAGGGGTACCCTACGAGCAGTACTTC.

V usage is TRBV9 and J usage is TRBJ2-1; D gene unclear. V lost 3 bases to trimming and J lost 1 base, with 11 bases between them. Germline lookup yields CDR1 SGDLS and CDR2 YYNGEE. This CDR3 has 15 amino acids. CDR3 residues: CASSGGGESYNEQFF. CDR3 nucleotides: TGTGCCAGCAGCGGAGGCGGTGAATCCTACAATGAGCAGTTCTTC.

This chain joins TRBV11-2 and TRBJ2-5; D is perhaps TRBD2 (5 bases). V was pared by 5 bases and J by 4 bases, with 20 bases between. The CDR3 is 16 amino acids. The germline gives CDR1 SGHAT, CDR2 FQNNGV. CDR3 bases: TGTGCCAGCAGCCTCCTAGGCTCCGAACGGGGAGAGACCCAGTACTTC. Its protein is CASSLLGSERGETQYF.